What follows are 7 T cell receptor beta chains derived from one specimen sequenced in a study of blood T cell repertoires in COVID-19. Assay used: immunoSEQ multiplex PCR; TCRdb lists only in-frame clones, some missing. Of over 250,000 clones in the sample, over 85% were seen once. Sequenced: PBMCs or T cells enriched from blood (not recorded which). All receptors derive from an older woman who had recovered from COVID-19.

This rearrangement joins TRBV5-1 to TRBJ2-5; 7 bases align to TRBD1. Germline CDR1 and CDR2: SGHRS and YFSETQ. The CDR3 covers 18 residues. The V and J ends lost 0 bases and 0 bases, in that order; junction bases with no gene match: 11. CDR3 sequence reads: CASSLEGAAFNNQETQYF. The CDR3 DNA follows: TGCGCCAGCAGCTTGGAGGGGGCAGCCTTTAATAACCAAGAGACCCAGTACTTC.

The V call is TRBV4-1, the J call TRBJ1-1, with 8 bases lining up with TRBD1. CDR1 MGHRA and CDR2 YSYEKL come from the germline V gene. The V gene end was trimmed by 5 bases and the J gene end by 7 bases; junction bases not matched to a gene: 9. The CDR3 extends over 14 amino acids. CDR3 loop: CASSTTDRGSEAFF. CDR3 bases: TGCGCCAGCAGCACGACAGACAGGGGAAGTGAAGCTTTCTTT.

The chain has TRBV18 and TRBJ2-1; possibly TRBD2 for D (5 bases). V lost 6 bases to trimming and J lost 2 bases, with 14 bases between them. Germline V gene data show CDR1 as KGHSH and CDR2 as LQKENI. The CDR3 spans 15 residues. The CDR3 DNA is TGTGCCAGCTCCCCGCCGGCCGGGGCCTACAATGAGCAGTTCTTC. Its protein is CASSPPAGAYNEQFF.

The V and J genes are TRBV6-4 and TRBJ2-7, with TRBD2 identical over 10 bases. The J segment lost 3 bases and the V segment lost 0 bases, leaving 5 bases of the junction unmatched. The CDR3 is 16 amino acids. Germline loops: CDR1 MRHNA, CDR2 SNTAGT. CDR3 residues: CASSDSPGTSVYEQYF. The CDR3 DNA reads TGTGCCAGCAGTGACTCCCCCGGGACTAGCGTCTACGAGCAGTACTTC.

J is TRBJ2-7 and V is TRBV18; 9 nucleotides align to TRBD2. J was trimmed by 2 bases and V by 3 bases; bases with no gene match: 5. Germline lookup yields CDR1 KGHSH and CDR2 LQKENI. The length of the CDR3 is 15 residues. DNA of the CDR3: TGTGCCAGCTCACCCCCCAGCGGGAGGACCTACGAGCAGTACTTC. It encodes CASSPPSGRTYEQYF.

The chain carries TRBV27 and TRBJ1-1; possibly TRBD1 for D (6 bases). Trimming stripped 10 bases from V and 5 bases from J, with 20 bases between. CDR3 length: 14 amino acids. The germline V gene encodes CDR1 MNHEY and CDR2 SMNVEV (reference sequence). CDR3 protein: CATRTSQGWTEAFF. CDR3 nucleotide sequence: TGTGCCACCAGAACGTCACAGGGATGGACTGAAGCTTTCTTT.

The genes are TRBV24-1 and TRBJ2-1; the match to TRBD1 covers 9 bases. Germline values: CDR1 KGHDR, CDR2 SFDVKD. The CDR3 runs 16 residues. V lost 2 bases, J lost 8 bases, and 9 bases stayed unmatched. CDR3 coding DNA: TGTGCCACCAGTGATTCAGGACAGGGGAAAGAAGATGAGCAGTTCTTC. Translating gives CATSDSGQGKEDEQFF.